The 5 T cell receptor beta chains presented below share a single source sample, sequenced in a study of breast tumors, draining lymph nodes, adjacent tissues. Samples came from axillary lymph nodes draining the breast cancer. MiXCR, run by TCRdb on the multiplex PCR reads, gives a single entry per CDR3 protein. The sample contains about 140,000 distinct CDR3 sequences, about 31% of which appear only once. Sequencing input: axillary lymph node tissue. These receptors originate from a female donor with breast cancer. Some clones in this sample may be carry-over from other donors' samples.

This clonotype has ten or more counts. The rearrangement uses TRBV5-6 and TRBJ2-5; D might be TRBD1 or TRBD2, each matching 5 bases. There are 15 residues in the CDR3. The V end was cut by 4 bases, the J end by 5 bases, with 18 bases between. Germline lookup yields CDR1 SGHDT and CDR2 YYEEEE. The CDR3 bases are TGTGCCAGCAGCGACGGGACCGCGACGAGGGAGACCCAGTACTTC. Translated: CASSDGTATRETQYF.

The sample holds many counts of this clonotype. As DNA, the CDR3 is TGCGCCAGCAGCCACGGTCTAGCGGGGGGCGCGAACACCGGGGAGCTGTTTTTT. Its translation: CASSHGLAGGANTGELFF. V gene TRBV4-1 combines with J gene TRBJ2-2; 11 bases agree with TRBD2. V lost 3 bases, J lost 0 bases, and 6 bases stayed unmatched. This CDR3 has 18 residues. CDR1 is MGHRA and CDR2 is YSYEKL in the germline V gene.

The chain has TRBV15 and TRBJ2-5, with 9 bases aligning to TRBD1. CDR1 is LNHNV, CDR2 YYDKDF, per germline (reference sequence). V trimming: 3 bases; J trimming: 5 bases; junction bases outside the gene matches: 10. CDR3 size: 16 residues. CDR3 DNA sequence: TGTGCCACCAGCAGGGATTCCGGGACAGGGCCGGAGACCCAGTACTTC. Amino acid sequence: CATSRDSGTGPETQYF.

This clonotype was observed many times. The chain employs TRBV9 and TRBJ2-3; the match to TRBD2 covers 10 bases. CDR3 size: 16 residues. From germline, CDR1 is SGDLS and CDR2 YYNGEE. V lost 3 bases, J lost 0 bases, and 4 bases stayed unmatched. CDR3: CASSETSGSSTDTQYF. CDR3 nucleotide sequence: TGTGCCAGCAGCGAGACTAGCGGGTCCAGCACAGATACGCAGTATTTT.

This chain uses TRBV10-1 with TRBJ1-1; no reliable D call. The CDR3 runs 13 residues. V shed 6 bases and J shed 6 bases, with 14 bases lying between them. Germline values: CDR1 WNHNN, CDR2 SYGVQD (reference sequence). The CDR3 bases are TGCGCCAGCAGGCCCACGGCACATGCTGAAGCTTTCTTT. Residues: CASRPTAHAEAFF.